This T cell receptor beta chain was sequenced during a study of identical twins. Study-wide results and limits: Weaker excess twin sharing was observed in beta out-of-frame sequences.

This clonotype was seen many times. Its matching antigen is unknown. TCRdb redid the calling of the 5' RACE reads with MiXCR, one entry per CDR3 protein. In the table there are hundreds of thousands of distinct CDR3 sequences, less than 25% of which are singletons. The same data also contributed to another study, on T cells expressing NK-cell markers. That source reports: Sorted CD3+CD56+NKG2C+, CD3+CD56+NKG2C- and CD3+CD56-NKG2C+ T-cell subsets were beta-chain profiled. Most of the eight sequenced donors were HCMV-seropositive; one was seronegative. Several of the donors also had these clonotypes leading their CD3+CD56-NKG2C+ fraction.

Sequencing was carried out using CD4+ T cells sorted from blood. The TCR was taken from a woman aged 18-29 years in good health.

Written as DNA, the CDR3 is TGCGCCAGCAGCTTGGCCGGGCGGGCGCTCTACAATGAGCAGTTCTTC. It specifies CASSLAGRALYNEQFF. The rearrangement links TRBV5-1 to TRBJ2-1; possible D gene TRBD2, 5 bases. V was shortened by 0 bases and J by 3 bases, with 13 bases between the two germline ends. Germline values: CDR1 SGHRS, CDR2 YFSETQ. The CDR3 has 16 residues. The variable domain in full, completed from reference TRBV5-1 and TRBJ2-1, reads KAGVTQTPRYLIKTRGQQVTLSCSPISGHRSVSWYQQTPGQGLQFLFEYFSETQRNKGNFPGRFSGRQFSNSRSEMNVSTLELGDSALYLCASSLAGRALYNEQFFGPGTRLTVL.